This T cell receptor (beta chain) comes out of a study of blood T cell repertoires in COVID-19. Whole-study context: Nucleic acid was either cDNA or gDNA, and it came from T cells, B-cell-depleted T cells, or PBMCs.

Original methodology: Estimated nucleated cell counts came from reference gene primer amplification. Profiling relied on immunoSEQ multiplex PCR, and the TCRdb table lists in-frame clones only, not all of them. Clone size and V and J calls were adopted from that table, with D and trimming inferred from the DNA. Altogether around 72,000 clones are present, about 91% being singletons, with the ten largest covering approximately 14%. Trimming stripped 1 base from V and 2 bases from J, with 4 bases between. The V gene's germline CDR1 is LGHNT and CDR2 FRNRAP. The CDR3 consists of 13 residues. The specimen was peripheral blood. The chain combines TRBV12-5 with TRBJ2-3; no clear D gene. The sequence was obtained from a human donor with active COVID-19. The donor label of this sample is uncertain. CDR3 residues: CASGLGLTDTQYF. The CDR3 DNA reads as TGTGCTAGTGGTTTGGGGCTCACAGATACGCAGTATTTT.